This T cell receptor beta chain was obtained from a study of blood T cell repertoires in COVID-19 (dated by TCRdb to the early 2020s). At the level of the whole study: Samples covering the acute and convalescent phases of COVID-19 were provided by collaborators in the United States, Italy and Spain. The prospective study material was composed of cDNA or gDNA derived from T cells, B-cell-depleted T cells, or PBMCs. Subjects who had been exposed to COVID-19, were actively infected with it, or had recovered from it provided the deeply sampled blood TCRbeta repertoires that made up the dataset. The repertoires were released in a freely available public database meant as a resource for research on the immune response to SARS-CoV-2. Samples were obtained from the ongoing ImmuneRACE study (first 160 participants) and from about 1,300 subjects provided by 6 global collaborators. Nearly every sample came with metadata listing a de-identified subject ID, COVID-19 status, age in years and sex. Where available, HLA class I and class II types were obtained from metadata supplied by the sample provider rather than from assay-based typing.

Taken from the germline V gene (reference sequence), the CDR1 and CDR2 loops are GTSNPN and SVGIG. Trimming costs V 1 base and J 5 bases, and their ends lie 8 bases apart. The CDR3, cysteine through phenylalanine, is 12 amino acids long. Only the CDR3 DNA stays, 36 bases, in frame from base 1. Remarks on this clone: The clone's antigen remains unknown. No base qualities exist here, and no much larger clone lies one base off it.

At one collaborating source in Seattle, patients were enrolled during active infection and were followed longitudinally through the course of disease. Each collaborating institution followed its own protocols to collect whole blood in K2EDTA tubes. Collaborator samples were shipped for TCRbeta analysis as frozen whole blood, isolated PBMCs, or DNA extracted from either sample type. General study outcomes and caveats: The amount of clinical and demographic metadata varied by source and participant and was provided uncurated.

TCRbeta CDR3 regions were amplified from genomic DNA using the immunoSEQ Assay, a bias-controlled multiplex PCR. Per the source publication's procedure: Within the assay, amplification of reference gene primers was used to estimate how many nucleated cells each sample contained. To quantify the absolute abundance of each unique TCRbeta CDR3 rearrangement, sequence reads were collapsed and filtered. For each sample, productive Simpson clonality was calculated by taking the square root of Simpson's diversity index across productive rearrangements. Imported from immuneACCESS, the table was reduced by TCRdb to in-frame sequences with V and J called. These copies leave out some clones; in studies compared against another copy, an unresolved V gene accounts for under half, and the cause of the remainder is not known. V and J calls and clone size are given by that table; D and trimming were obtained from the DNA. Counted in this sample were 250,000 to 350,000 clones; over 75% of them appeared once. The ten largest clones take up 0.7% to 0.9% of the sample.

The chain employs TRBV30 and TRBJ2-5; the D gene remains uncertain. Input material: peripheral blood. This sequence originates from a human donor with COVID-19, enrolled during active disease. The donor label of this sample is uncertain. Here the CDR3 is given as CAWSGIGETQYF. Read as DNA, the sequence is TGTGCCTGGAGTGGCATCGGTGAGACCCAGTACTTC.